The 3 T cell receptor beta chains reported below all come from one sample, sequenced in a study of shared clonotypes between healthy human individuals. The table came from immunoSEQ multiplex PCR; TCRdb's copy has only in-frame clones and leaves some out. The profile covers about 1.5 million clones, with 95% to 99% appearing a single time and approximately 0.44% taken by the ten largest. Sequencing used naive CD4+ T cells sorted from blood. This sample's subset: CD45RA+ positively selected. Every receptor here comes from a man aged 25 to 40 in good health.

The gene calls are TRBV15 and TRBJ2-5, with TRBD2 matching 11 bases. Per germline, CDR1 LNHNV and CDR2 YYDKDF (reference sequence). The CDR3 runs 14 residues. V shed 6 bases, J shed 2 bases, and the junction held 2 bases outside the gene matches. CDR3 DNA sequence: TGTGCCACCAGAGGGACTAGCGGACAAGAGACCCAGTACTTC. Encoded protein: CATRGTSGQETQYF.

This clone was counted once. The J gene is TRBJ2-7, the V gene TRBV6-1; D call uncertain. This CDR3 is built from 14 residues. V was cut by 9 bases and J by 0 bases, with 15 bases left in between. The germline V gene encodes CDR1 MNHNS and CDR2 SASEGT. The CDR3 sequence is CASPRTQSSYEQYF. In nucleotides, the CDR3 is TGTGCCAGTCCCAGGACCCAGAGCTCCTACGAGCAGTACTTC.

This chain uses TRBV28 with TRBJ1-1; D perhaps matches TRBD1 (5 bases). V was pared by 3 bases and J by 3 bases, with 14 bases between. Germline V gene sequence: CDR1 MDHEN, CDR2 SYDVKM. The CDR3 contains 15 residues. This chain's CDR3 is CASSLGGVLDTEAFF. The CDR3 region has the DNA TGTGCCAGCAGTTTGGGGGGAGTTTTGGACACTGAAGCTTTCTTT.